The TCR beta chain described here comes from a study of cytomegalovirus exposure and HLA in healthy donors. 60 Vbeta and 13 Jbeta primers were used in PCR. Repertoires were generated with immunoSEQ multiplex PCR, while TCRdb's copy carries only in-frame clones and drops some. The sample comprises around 200,000 clones, 85% of which are singletons, and over 2% rests with the top ten. This CDR3 contains 15 residues. V lost 4 bases and J lost 0, with 12 bases in between. In germline, CDR1 is PRHDT, CDR2 FYEKMQ (reference sequence). Sequenced sample: PBMCs. This sequence joins TRBV13 and TRBJ1-1; D gene uncertain. The sequence derives from a woman aged 50 to 60 in good health and CMV-seronegative. The CDR3 region is CASSSGVSLNTEAFF. The CDR3 DNA reads as TGTGCCAGCAGCTCCGGGGTGTCGTTGAACACTGAAGCTTTCTTT. The whole variable domain, filled in from reference TRBV13 and TRBJ1-1, reads AAGVIQSPRHLIKEKRETATLKCYPIPRHDTVYWYQQGPGQDPQFLISFYEKMQSDKGSIPDRFSAQQFSDYHSELNMSSLELGDSALYFCASSSGVSLNTEAFFGQGTRLTVV.